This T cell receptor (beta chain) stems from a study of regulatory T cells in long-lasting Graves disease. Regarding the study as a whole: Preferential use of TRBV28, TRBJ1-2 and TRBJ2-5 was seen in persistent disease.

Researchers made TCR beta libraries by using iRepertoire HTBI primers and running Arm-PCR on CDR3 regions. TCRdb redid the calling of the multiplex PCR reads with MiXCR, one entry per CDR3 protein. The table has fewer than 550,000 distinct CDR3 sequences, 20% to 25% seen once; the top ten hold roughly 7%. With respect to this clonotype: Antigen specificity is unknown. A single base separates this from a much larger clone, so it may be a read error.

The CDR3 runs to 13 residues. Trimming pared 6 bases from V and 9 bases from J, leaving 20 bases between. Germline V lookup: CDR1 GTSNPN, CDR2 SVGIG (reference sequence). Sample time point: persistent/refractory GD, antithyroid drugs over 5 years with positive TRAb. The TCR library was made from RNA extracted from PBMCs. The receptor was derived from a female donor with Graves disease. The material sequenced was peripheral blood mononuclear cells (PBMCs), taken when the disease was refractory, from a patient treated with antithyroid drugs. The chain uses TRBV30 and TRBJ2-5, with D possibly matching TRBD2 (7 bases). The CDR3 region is CACSSGGPEAQYF. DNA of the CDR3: TGTGCCTGCTCCTCCGGGGGGCCGGAGGCCCAGTACTTC. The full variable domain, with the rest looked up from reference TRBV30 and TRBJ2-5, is SQTIHQWPATLVQPVGSPLSLECTVEGTSNPNLYWYRQAAGRGLQLLFYSVGIGQISSEVPQNLSASRPQDRQFILSSKKLLLSDSGFYLCACSSGGPEAQYFGPGTRLLVL.